Below are 30 T cell receptor beta chains sequenced from a single sample in a study of identifying expanded T cells in peripheral blood. The method was immunoSEQ multiplex PCR; TCRdb's version includes in-frame clones alone and lacks a portion of them. The table has roughly 100,000 clones, about 91% seen once. Sequencing was carried out using blood. These receptors all come from a person aged 18 to 75 in good health.

J is TRBJ2-3 and V is TRBV29-1; unclear D gene. Germline V gives CDR1 SQVTM, CDR2 ANQGSEA. The CDR3 extends over 14 amino acids. V dropped 4 bases and J dropped 0 bases, with 11 bases sitting between them. CDR3 DNA: TGCAGCGTTGCTAAGGTGCTGAGCACAGATACGCAGTATTTT. The encoded protein is CSVAKVLSTDTQYF.

The chain carries TRBV19 and TRBJ1-4; D unresolved. The CDR3 length is 13 residues. V lost 7 bases and J 3 bases, leaving 9 bases between the germline ends. Germline CDR1 is LNHDA and CDR2 is SQIVND (reference sequence). The CDR3 is CASTPRANEKLFF. DNA for the CDR3: TGTGCCAGTACCCCTAGGGCTAATGAAAAACTGTTTTTT.

The CDR3 spells CASSPGTGAGGYTF. DNA for the CDR3: TGCGCCAGCAGCCCCGGGACAGGGGCTGGGGGCTACACCTTC. The genes are TRBV4-3 and TRBJ1-2; 10 bases align to TRBD1. The CDR3 runs to 14 residues. Germline V CDR1 and CDR2: LGHNA, YSLEER. With 4 bases clipped from V and 8 bases from J, the junction kept 7 bases outside the gene matches.

The CDR3 nucleotides read TGTGCCAGCAGCCCCCCCGCGGGGGGGCACGAAAATGAGCAGTTCTTC. Encoded protein: CASSPPAGGHENEQFF. The V call is TRBV7-2, the J call TRBJ2-1, with TRBD2 matching over 9 bases. Germline CDR1 and CDR2: SGHTA and FQGNSA. Losses at the gene ends were 5 bases for V and 7 bases for J; bases not matched to a gene: 12. The length of the CDR3 is 16 residues.

V is TRBV7-3 and J is TRBJ2-7; D unclear. V was clipped by 2 bases and J by 2 bases, with 16 bases between them. This CDR3 contains 16 residues. The germline gives CDR1 SGHTA, CDR2 FQGTGA. CDR3 region: CASSLGSTSSTYEQYF. The CDR3 DNA reads as TGTGCCAGCAGCTTAGGATCTACTTCTTCCACCTACGAGCAGTACTTC.

The chain couples TRBV2 to TRBJ1-2; D remains ambiguous. The CDR3 totals 11 residues. Germline V gene lookup returns CDR1 SNHLY and CDR2 FYNNEI. CDR3 coding DNA: TGTGCGGGCATGGGTAACTATGGCTACACCTTC. It encodes CAGMGNYGYTF.

This chain links TRBV11-3 with TRBJ2-1; 7 bases agree with TRBD1. In germline, CDR1 is SGHNT, CDR2 YENEEA. V was pared by 5 bases and J by 4 bases, with 8 bases of the junction left unmatched. This CDR3 spans 15 amino acids. CDR3 DNA: TGTGCCAGCAGCAGAGGGACAGTGAAGTACAATGAGCAGTTCTTC. Translating it yields CASSRGTVKYNEQFF.

The chain joins TRBV9 to TRBJ1-4, with 8 bases lining up with TRBD1. The CDR3 has 16 amino acids. Germline V gene sequence: CDR1 SGDLS, CDR2 YYNGEE. J was trimmed by 4 bases and V by 1 base; bases with no gene match: 6. The CDR3 region is CASSVTGGQGNEKLFF. In DNA form, the CDR3 reads TGTGCCAGCAGCGTAACAGGGGGGCAGGGTAATGAAAAACTGTTTTTT.

The rearrangement links TRBV10-1 to TRBJ2-5; no clear D. There are 13 residues in the CDR3. CDR1 WNHNN and CDR2 SYGVQD come from the germline V gene (reference sequence). V lost 4 bases to trimming and J lost 4 bases, with 10 bases between them. Here the CDR3 reads CASSAQVRETQYF. CDR3 bases: TGCGCCAGCAGTGCGCAGGTTCGAGAGACCCAGTACTTC.

Here the CDR3 reads CASSFDRAQPQHF. DNA of the CDR3: TGTGCCAGCAGTTTCGACAGGGCTCAGCCCCAGCATTTT. The chain links TRBV2 to TRBJ1-5; 7 bases fit TRBD1. Per the germline V gene, CDR1 is SNHLY and CDR2 is FYNNEI. Trimming took 5 bases from V and 6 from J; bases not matched to a gene: 4. This CDR3 has 13 residues. Together with reference TRBV2 and TRBJ1-5, the CDR3 gives the full variable domain: EPEVTQTPSHQVTQMGQEVILRCVPISNHLYFYWYRQILGQKVEFLVSFYNNEISEKSEIFDDQFSVERPDGSNFTLKIRSTKLEDSAMYFCASSFDRAQPQHFGDGTRLSIL.

The V call is TRBV6-6, the J call TRBJ1-2; no definite D call. The V end lost 2 bases, the J end lost 9 bases, and 22 bases lay between the germline ends. Germline CDR1 reads MNHNY; CDR2 reads SVGAGI (reference sequence). The CDR3 extends over 16 amino acids. The CDR3 sequence is CASSYQPRAQDESYTF. The CDR3 DNA is TGTGCCAGCAGTTACCAACCGCGGGCCCAAGATGAGAGCTACACCTTC.

The V and J genes are TRBV28 and TRBJ1-3; TRBD1 matches 7 bases. The CDR3 extends over 14 amino acids. The V gene end was trimmed by 5 bases and the J gene end by 2 bases; junction bases not matched to a gene: 3. The germline CDR1 and CDR2 sequences are MDHEN and SYDVKM. The CDR3 here is CASSQQGTGNTIYF. CDR3 bases: TGTGCCAGCAGTCAACAGGGGACTGGAAACACCATATATTTT.

The chain recombines TRBV6-1 with TRBJ2-7, with D possibly called TRBD1 or TRBD2 (5 bases each). CDR3 length equals 15 residues. The germline V gene encodes CDR1 MNHNS and CDR2 SASEGT. V lost 3 bases and J lost 3, with 15 bases in between. CDR3 in amino acids: CASSENTGAHYEQYF. The CDR3 coding sequence is TGTGCCAGCAGTGAGAATACCGGGGCCCACTACGAGCAGTACTTC.

The chain recombines TRBV7-6 with TRBJ2-2, with TRBD2 matching 9 bases. The CDR3 is made up of 15 amino acids. Trimming at V came to 0 bases and at J to 6 bases, leaving 2 bases not matched to a gene. The germline V gene encodes CDR1 SGHVS and CDR2 FNYEAQ. Written as DNA, the CDR3 is TGTGCCAGCAGCTTAGCGCTAGCGGGGTCCGGGGAGCTGTTTTTT. Translating gives CASSLALAGSGELFF.

The chain couples TRBV7-2 to TRBJ1-2; the D is unclear. Trimming stripped 7 bases from V and 5 bases from J, with 14 bases between. Germline V gene data show CDR1 as SGHTA and CDR2 as FQGNSA. The CDR3 consists of 13 residues. The CDR3 DNA is TGTGCCAGCACCAAACGGACCGCTTATGGCTACACCTTC. Its protein is CASTKRTAYGYTF.

This clone was seen more than once but under ten times. This sequence joins TRBV9 and TRBJ2-3; 7 nucleotides agree with TRBD1. Germline V gene data show CDR1 as SGDLS and CDR2 as YYNGEE. J was trimmed by 5 bases and V by 2 bases; bases with no gene match: 8. This CDR3 is built from 15 residues. CDR3 sequence (DNA): TGTGCCAGCAGCGTCGGAGACAGGGAAGTAGATACGCAGTATTTT. Translation gives CASSVGDREVDTQYF.

The J gene is TRBJ2-7, the V gene TRBV6-8; D not certain. The CDR3 covers 11 residues. Looked up from germline, CDR1 is MNHGY and CDR2 is SAAAGT. The V gene lost 7 bases and the J gene lost 2 bases, with 6 bases spanning the gap. CDR3 coding DNA: TGTGCCAGCACCAACCCCTACGAGCAGTACTTC. It specifies CASTNPYEQYF.

CDR3 region: CASSLGTGFPDTQYF. CDR3 sequence (DNA): TGTGCCAGCAGCTTAGGGACAGGGTTTCCAGATACGCAGTATTTT. The V gene is TRBV7-6, the J gene TRBJ2-3; 8 nucleotides align to TRBD1. V trimming: 1 base; J trimming: 4 bases; junction bases outside the gene matches: 4. The CDR3 is 15 residues long. Germline values: CDR1 SGHVS, CDR2 FNYEAQ.

V gene TRBV7-6 combines with J gene TRBJ2-3, with D possibly matching TRBD2 (5 bases). V lost 5 bases, J lost 2 bases, and 14 bases lay in between. Germline-derived CDR1 and CDR2 are SGHVS and FNYEAQ. This CDR3 contains 15 residues. The CDR3 sequence is CASSLGLGNTDTQYF. CDR3 nucleotides: TGTGCCAGCAGCCTAGGACTGGGAAACACAGATACGCAGTATTTT.

The gene calls are TRBV29-1 and TRBJ1-3; no firm D call. CDR3 length: 11 residues. The germline CDR1 and CDR2 sequences are SQVTM and ANQGSEA. Trimming removed 4 bases at V and 8 bases at J, with 9 bases between. CDR3 bases: TGCAGCGTTGGCGCGCGGGACACCATATATTTT. It is translated as CSVGARDTIYF.

This clone was observed a single time. The rearrangement links TRBV5-4 to TRBJ1-4; perhaps TRBD1 as D (6 bases). V was clipped by 1 base and J by 7 bases, with 14 bases between them. Germline V gene lookup returns CDR1 SGHNT and CDR2 YYREEE (reference sequence). The CDR3 spans 15 residues. CDR3 loop: CASSLWAGDSEKLFF. The CDR3 bases are TGTGCCAGCAGCTTGTGGGCAGGGGACTCTGAAAAACTGTTTTTT.

Here the CDR3 DNA reads TGTGCCAGCAGCTTTCCGGCAGAGGGTGATGAAAAACTGTTTTTT. Translated: CASSFPAEGDEKLFF. The chain employs TRBV11-2 and TRBJ1-4, with no clear D. Per germline, CDR1 SGHAT and CDR2 FQNNGV. The CDR3 loop spans 15 amino acids. Trimming took off 3 bases at V and 6 bases at J, with 14 bases between the two ends.

This clone appeared once. The V call is TRBV7-7, the J call TRBJ2-1; 8 nucleotides agree with TRBD2. The germline V gene has CDR1 SSHAT and CDR2 FNYEAQ (reference sequence). The CDR3 length is 14 residues. Losses at the gene ends were 4 bases for V and 8 bases for J; bases not matched to a gene: 7. CDR3 amino acids: CASSSLTSGDEQFF. CDR3 DNA: TGTGCCAGCAGCTCACTCACTAGCGGTGATGAGCAGTTCTTC.

This chain uses TRBV5-1 with TRBJ1-2, with 7 bases identical to TRBD1. This CDR3 has 13 residues. Trimming at V came to 0 bases and at J to 8 bases, leaving 4 bases not matched to a gene. Looked up from germline, CDR1 is SGHRS and CDR2 is YFSETQ. The CDR3 region is CASSLEAGGGYTF. CDR3 bases: TGCGCCAGCAGCTTGGAGGCAGGGGGAGGCTACACCTTC.

The V call is TRBV7-9, the J call TRBJ2-7; 8 positions match TRBD1. Trimming removed 7 bases from V and 2 bases from J; junction bases left unmatched: 16. The CDR3 consists of 17 residues. Germline V lookup: CDR1 SEHNR, CDR2 FQNEAQ (reference sequence). DNA of the CDR3: TGTGCCAGCAAAAGACCCACAAGACAGGGGCATCCCTACGAGCAGTACTTC. Translated: CASKRPTRQGHPYEQYF.

The J gene is TRBJ2-2, the V gene TRBV5-1; 7 bases are a match to TRBD1. In germline, CDR1 is SGHRS, CDR2 YFSETQ. The CDR3 runs 15 residues. The trim removed 0 bases at V and 2 bases at J, leaving 1 base unmatched. In nucleotides, the CDR3 is TGCGCCAGCAGCTTGGGACAGGGCAACACCGGGGAGCTGTTTTTT. This gives the protein CASSLGQGNTGELFF.

This clone was detected a few times. This rearrangement joins TRBV28 to TRBJ2-1; maybe TRBD2 (5 bases). The CDR3 is made up of 14 amino acids. Trimming pared 2 bases from V and 3 bases from J, leaving 8 bases between. In germline, CDR1 is MDHEN, CDR2 SYDVKM. The CDR3 bases are TGTGCCAGCAGTTTAAGGGCGGGCTACAATGAGCAGTTCTTC. Protein product: CASSLRAGYNEQFF.

The chain uses TRBV4-3 and TRBJ1-2; 7 bases map to TRBD1. This CDR3 contains 14 residues. CDR1 is LGHNA and CDR2 is YSLEER in the germline V gene. The ends lost 0 bases at V and 8 bases at J; junction bases unmatched: 6. The CDR3 nucleotides are TGCGCCAGCAGCCAAGAAATGACAGGGCGAGGCTACACCTTC. It codes for CASSQEMTGRGYTF.

V usage is TRBV7-6 and J usage is TRBJ1-4; D ambiguous. The CDR3 totals 11 residues. V was shortened by 3 bases and J by 12 bases, with 8 bases between the two germline ends. From germline, CDR1 is SGHVS and CDR2 FNYEAQ. The CDR3 sequence is CASSFGEQLFF. In DNA, the CDR3 is TGTGCCAGCAGCTTCGGGGAGCAACTGTTTTTT.

The rearrangement joins TRBV7-2 to TRBJ2-7; TRBD1 matches at 9 bases. Looked up from germline, CDR1 is SGHTA and CDR2 is FQGNSA. The V gene end was trimmed by 1 base and the J gene end by 5 bases; junction bases not matched to a gene: 6. The CDR3 sequence is 15 residues long. The CDR3 region has the DNA TGTGCCAGCAGCTTAGTCCGGACAGGGGAACACGAGCAGTACTTC. Its translation is CASSLVRTGEHEQYF.